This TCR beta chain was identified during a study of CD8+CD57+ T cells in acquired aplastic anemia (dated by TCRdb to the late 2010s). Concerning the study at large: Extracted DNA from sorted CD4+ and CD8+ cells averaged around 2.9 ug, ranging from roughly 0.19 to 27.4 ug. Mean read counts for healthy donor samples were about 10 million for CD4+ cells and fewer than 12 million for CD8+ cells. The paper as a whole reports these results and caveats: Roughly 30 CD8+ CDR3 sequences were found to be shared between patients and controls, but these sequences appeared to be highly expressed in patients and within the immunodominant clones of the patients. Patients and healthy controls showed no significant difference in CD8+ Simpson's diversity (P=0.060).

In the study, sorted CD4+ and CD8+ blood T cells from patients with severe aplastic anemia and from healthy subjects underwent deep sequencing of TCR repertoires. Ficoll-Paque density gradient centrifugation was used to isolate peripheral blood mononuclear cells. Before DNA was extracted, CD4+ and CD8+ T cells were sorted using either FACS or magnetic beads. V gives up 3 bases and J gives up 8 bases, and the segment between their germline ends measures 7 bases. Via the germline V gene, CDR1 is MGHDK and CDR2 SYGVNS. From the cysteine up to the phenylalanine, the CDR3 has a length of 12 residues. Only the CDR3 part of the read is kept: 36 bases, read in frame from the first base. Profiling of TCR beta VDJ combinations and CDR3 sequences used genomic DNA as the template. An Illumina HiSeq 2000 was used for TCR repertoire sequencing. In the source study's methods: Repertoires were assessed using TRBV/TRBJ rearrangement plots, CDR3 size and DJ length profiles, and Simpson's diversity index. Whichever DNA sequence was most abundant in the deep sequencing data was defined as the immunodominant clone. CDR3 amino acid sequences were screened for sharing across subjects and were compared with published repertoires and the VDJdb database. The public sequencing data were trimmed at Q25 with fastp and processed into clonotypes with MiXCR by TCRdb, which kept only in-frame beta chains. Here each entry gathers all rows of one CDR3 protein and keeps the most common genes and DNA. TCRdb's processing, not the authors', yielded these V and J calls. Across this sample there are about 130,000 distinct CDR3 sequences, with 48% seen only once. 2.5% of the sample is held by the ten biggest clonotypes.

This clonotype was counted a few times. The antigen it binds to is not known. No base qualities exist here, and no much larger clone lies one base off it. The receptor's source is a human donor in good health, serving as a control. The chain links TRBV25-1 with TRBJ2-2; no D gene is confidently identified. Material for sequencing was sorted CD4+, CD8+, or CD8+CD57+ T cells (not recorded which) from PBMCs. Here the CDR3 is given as CASSDRKGELFF. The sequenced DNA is TGTGCCAGCAGTGACAGGAAGGGGGAGCTGTTTTTT.